The 13 T cell receptor beta chains reported below all come from one sample, sequenced in a study of cytomegalovirus exposure and HLA in healthy donors (dated by TCRdb to 2017 to 2019). Receptors were amplified or captured by the immunoSEQ multiplex PCR assay. For the multiplex PCR, a mixture combining 60 forward primers for TCR Vbeta segments and 13 reverse primers for TCR Jbeta segments was used. Not all clones reach the TCRdb copy of this immuneACCESS table, which keeps in-frame sequences only. Checked studies attribute under half of the gap to unresolved V genes and leave the rest unexplained. The sample table holds approximately 40,000 clones, of which 75% to 90% were seen once. Approximately 10% of the sample is held by the ten biggest clonotypes. Sample: PBMCs. These receptors came from a woman aged 40 to 50 in good health and CMV-seropositive.

The chain joins TRBV27 to TRBJ1-2, with TRBD1 identical over 9 bases. Germline V gives CDR1 MNHEY, CDR2 SMNVEV (reference sequence). Trimming at V came to 5 bases and at J to 5 bases, leaving 3 bases not matched to a gene. The CDR3 loop spans 13 amino acids. CDR3 protein: CASSPGTGYGYTF. The DNA for the CDR3 is TGTGCCAGCAGTCCCGGGACAGGGTATGGCTACACCTTC.

This clone was observed a few times. V is TRBV6-1 and J is TRBJ1-1; tentative D call: TRBD1 (6 bases). The CDR3 consists of 14 residues. V lost 3 bases and J 0 bases, leaving 8 bases between the germline ends. The germline V gene encodes CDR1 MNHNS and CDR2 SASEGT. The CDR3 reads CASSERGMNTEAFF. The CDR3 DNA is TGTGCCAGCAGTGAGAGGGGGATGAACACTGAAGCTTTCTTT.

The sample holds a few counts of this clone. This chain connects TRBV30 to TRBJ1-5; a possible D gene is TRBD1 (5 bases). The germline CDR1 and CDR2 sequences are GTSNPN and SVGIG (reference sequence). V was cut by 0 bases and J by 2 bases, with 5 bases left in between. The CDR3 has 13 residues. The CDR3 here is CAWSVQGNQPQHF. CDR3 nucleotide sequence: TGTGCCTGGAGTGTACAGGGCAATCAGCCCCAGCATTTT.

This chain links TRBV27 with TRBJ1-1, with D uncertain. Trimming removed 8 bases at V and 2 bases at J, with 9 bases between. This CDR3 comprises 12 residues. CDR1 MNHEY and CDR2 SMNVEV come from the germline V gene (reference sequence). The DNA of the CDR3 is TGTGCCAGCCAACGGGAAAACACTGAAGCTTTCTTT. Amino acid sequence: CASQRENTEAFF.

V gene TRBV6-1 combines with J gene TRBJ1-6, with D unclear. The CDR3 covers 15 residues. Germline CDR1 is MNHNS and CDR2 is SASEGT. V lost 5 bases and J lost 6, with 14 bases in between. CDR3 sequence: CASSHRVTFNSPLHF. CDR3 coding DNA: TGTGCCAGCAGTCACCGGGTTACTTTTAATTCACCCCTCCACTTT.

Here the CDR3 DNA reads TGTGCCAGCAGCTTAGTGGCCAGCACCGGGGAGCTGTTTTTT. As protein: CASSLVASTGELFF. V usage is TRBV11-2 and J usage is TRBJ2-2; D gene ambiguous. The CDR3 contains 14 residues. V lost 1 base to trimming and J lost 4 bases, with 7 bases between them. CDR1 is SGHAT, CDR2 FQNNGV, per germline. Full variable domain (rest looked up from reference TRBV11-2 and TRBJ2-2): EAGVAQSPRYKIIEKRQSVAFWCNPISGHATLYWYQQILGQGPKLLIQFQNNGVVDDSQLPKDRFSAERLKGVDSTLKIQPAKLEDSAVYLCASSLVASTGELFFGEGSRLTVL.

This rearrangement joins TRBV10-3 to TRBJ2-3, with TRBD2 matching 8 bases. CDR3 length: 14 amino acids. CDR1 and CDR2 from the germline V gene are ENHRY and SYGVKD. The V and J ends lost 7 bases and 3 bases, in that order; junction bases with no gene match: 6. CDR3 amino acids: CAIKLAGETDTQYF. DNA for the CDR3: TGTGCCATCAAGCTAGCGGGTGAAACAGATACGCAGTATTTT.

This clone was seen once. The chain uses TRBV27 and TRBJ2-7; 10 bases fit TRBD1. The ends lost 7 bases at V and 7 bases at J; junction bases unmatched: 10. The germline gives CDR1 MNHEY, CDR2 SMNVEV (reference sequence). CDR3 length equals 14 residues. The CDR3 DNA reads as TGTGCCAGCATCTCGACAGGGGGCTATGGGGAGCAGTACTTC. Translated, it gives CASISTGGYGEQYF.

The genes are TRBV6-4 and TRBJ2-3; no clear D. Germline V gene data show CDR1 as MRHNA and CDR2 as SNTAGT. The CDR3 sequence is 14 residues long. V was pared by 3 bases and J by 8 bases, with 15 bases between. CDR3: CASSEVGRSGTQYF. Here the CDR3 DNA reads TGTGCCAGCAGTGAGGTAGGCCGGAGTGGTACGCAGTATTTT.

The gene calls are TRBV4-1 and TRBJ1-2; D is unresolved. Germline V gene data show CDR1 as MGHRA and CDR2 as YSYEKL. This CDR3 spans 13 amino acids. V dropped 3 bases and J dropped 12 bases, with 17 bases sitting between them. The CDR3 DNA reads TGCGCCAGCAGCCAGAGTGAGACGACAAAACACACCTTC. It encodes CASSQSETTKHTF.

V usage is TRBV28 and J usage is TRBJ2-3, with TRBD2 as a possible D gene (5 bases). The CDR3 is 18 amino acids. Germline CDR1 reads MDHEN; CDR2 reads SYDVKM. V was trimmed by 4 bases and J by 4 bases, leaving 24 bases between them. CDR3 DNA sequence: TGTGCCAGCAGTTCTCCCCCCGGACTTACAGTAGGAGCAGATACGCAGTATTTT. It is translated as CASSSPPGLTVGADTQYF.

The rearrangement links TRBV28 to TRBJ2-7; a possible D gene is TRBD1 (5 bases). Germline CDR1 MDHEN, CDR2 SYDVKM. V dropped 4 bases and J dropped 6 bases, with 16 bases sitting between them. CDR3 length: 14 amino acids. This chain's CDR3 is CASSWTRVVGEQYF. Written as DNA, the CDR3 is TGTGCCAGCAGTTGGACAAGGGTGGTAGGCGAGCAGTACTTC.

V is TRBV6-5 and J is TRBJ1-2, with 8 bases lining up with TRBD1. The J segment lost 4 bases and the V segment lost 0 bases, leaving 4 bases of the junction unmatched. Germline V gene lookup returns CDR1 MNHEY and CDR2 SVGAGI. The CDR3 spans 15 residues. The CDR3 protein is CASSYSDRAGYGYTF. As DNA, the CDR3 is TGTGCCAGCAGTTACTCGGACAGGGCGGGCTATGGCTACACCTTC.